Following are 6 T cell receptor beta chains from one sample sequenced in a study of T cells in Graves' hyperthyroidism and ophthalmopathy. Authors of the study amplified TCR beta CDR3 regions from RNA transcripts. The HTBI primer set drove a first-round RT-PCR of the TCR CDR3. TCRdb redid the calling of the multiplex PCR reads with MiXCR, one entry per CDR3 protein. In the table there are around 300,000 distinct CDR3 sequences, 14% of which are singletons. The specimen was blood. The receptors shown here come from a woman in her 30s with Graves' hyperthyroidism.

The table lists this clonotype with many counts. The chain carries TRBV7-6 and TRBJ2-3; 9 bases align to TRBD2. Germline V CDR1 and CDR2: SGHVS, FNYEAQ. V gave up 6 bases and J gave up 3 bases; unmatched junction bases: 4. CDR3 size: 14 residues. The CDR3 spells CASSPGLATDTQYF. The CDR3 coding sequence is TGTGCCAGCAGTCCGGGACTAGCTACAGATACGCAGTATTTT.

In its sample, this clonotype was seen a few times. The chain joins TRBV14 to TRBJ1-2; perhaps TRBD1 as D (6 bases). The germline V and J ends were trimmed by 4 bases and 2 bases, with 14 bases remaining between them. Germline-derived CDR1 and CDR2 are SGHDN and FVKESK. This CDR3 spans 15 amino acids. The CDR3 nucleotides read TGTGCCAGCAGCCGATCAATAACAGGGAACTATGGCTACACCTTC. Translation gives CASSRSITGNYGYTF.

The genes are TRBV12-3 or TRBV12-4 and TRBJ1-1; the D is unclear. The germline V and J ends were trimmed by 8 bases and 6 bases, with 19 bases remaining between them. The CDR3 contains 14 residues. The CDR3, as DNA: TGTGCCAGCGGATTGCCCGAGGTCCCGTCTGAAGCTTTCTTT. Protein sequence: CASGLPEVPSEAFF.

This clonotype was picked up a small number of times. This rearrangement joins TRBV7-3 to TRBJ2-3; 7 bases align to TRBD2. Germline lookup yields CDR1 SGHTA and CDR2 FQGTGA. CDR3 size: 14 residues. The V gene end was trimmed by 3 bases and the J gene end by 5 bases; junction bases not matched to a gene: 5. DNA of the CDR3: TGTGCCAGCAGCTTTGGGGGGGGAGGAGATACGCAGTATTTT. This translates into CASSFGGGGDTQYF.

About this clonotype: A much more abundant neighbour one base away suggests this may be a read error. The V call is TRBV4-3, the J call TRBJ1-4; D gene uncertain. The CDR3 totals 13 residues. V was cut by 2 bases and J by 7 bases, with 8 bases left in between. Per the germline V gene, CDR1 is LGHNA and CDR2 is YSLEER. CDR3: CASSQSLGEKLFF. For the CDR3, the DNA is TGCGCCAGCAGCCAAAGTCTAGGTGAAAAACTGTTTTTT.

CDR3 in DNA: TGTGCCAGTAGTATCGCAGGGGCTTTTCCCCATGGCTACACCTTC. Its protein is CASSIAGAFPHGYTF. The V call is TRBV19, the J call TRBJ1-2; tentatively, D is TRBD1 (6 bases). The CDR3 spans 15 residues. CDR1 and CDR2 (germline): LNHDA, SQIVND (reference sequence). V was trimmed by 3 bases and J by 6 bases, leaving 17 bases between them.